The 9 T cell receptor beta chains presented below share a single source sample, sequenced in a study of identical twins. TCRdb re-called the 5' RACE reads with MiXCR, one entry per CDR3 protein. The data show a few hundred thousand distinct CDR3 sequences, roughly 10% seen once. The sample comprised naive T cells sorted from blood. The receptor source for this set is a woman between 50 and 59 years old in good health.

As regards this clonotype: A much larger clonotype is one base distant, so this may be a read error. The chain has TRBV4-1 and TRBJ2-7; either TRBD1 or TRBD2 may supply D (7 bases each). This CDR3 is 14 amino acids long. CDR1 is MGHRA and CDR2 is YSYEKL in the germline V gene. The CDR3 loop is CASSPRQGGGEQNF. DNA of the CDR3: TGCGCCAGCAGCCCAAGACAGGGCGGGGGCGAGCAGAACTTC.

This clonotype appeared a few times. The rearrangement uses TRBV11-2 and TRBJ2-1; 9 bases line up with TRBD2. Germline V gene lookup returns CDR1 SGHAT and CDR2 FQNNGV. The ends lost 8 bases at V and 7 bases at J; junction bases unmatched: 9. This CDR3 has 14 residues. This CDR3 is CASLEREVRNEQFF. CDR3 nucleotides: TGTGCCAGCCTCGAGCGGGAGGTAAGAAATGAGCAGTTCTTC. Full variable domain (missing parts from reference TRBV11-2 and TRBJ2-1): EAGVAQSPRYKIIEKRQSVAFWCNPISGHATLYWYQQILGQGPKLLIQFQNNGVVDDSQLPKDRFSAERLKGVDSTLKIQPAKLEDSAVYLCASLEREVRNEQFFGPGTRLTVL.

The CDR3 coding sequence is TGCAGTGCTAGAATCCCAGCCCCGAGTCCTGGGGCCAACGTCCTGACTTTC. Translated: CSARIPAPSPGANVLTF. The rearrangement links TRBV20-1 to TRBJ2-6; no reliable D call. Germline V gene lookup returns CDR1 DFQATT and CDR2 SNEGSKA (reference sequence). The CDR3 consists of 17 residues. Trimming took off 2 bases at V and 2 bases at J, with 16 bases between the two ends.

The chain links TRBV2 to TRBJ2-4, with D unresolved. There are 14 residues in the CDR3. Germline assignment: CDR1 SNHLY and CDR2 FYNNEI. V was shortened by 0 bases and J by 6 bases, with 9 bases between the two germline ends. The CDR3 DNA reads as TGTGCCAGCAGTGAAGCGCTAATAGCAAACATTCAGTACTTC. It translates to CASSEALIANIQYF.

Written as DNA, the CDR3 is TGTGCCAGCAGTTTGAAGGGGTCTGGCGAGCAGTACTTC. Protein sequence: CASSLKGSGEQYF. The chain employs TRBV12-3 or TRBV12-4 and TRBJ2-7, with D maybe TRBD1 (5 bases). Trimming shortened V by 3 bases and J by 6 bases, and 12 bases separated the two germline ends. This CDR3 comprises 13 residues.

This chain connects TRBV5-1 to TRBJ2-3, with D possibly TRBD2 on 5 matching bases. There are 14 residues in the CDR3. Trimming cost V 0 bases and J 5 bases, with 10 bases left between them. The germline gives CDR1 SGHRS, CDR2 YFSETQ. CDR3 amino acids: CASSLVSVLDTQYF. DNA of the CDR3: TGCGCCAGCAGCTTGGTTAGCGTTTTAGATACGCAGTATTTT.

The sample holds a few counts of this clonotype. The J gene is TRBJ2-6, the V gene TRBV3-1; D is undetermined. The CDR3 is 15 residues long. Germline CDR1 LGHDT, CDR2 YNNKEL (reference sequence). Trimming shortened V by 4 bases and J by 1 base, and 8 bases separated the two germline ends. For the CDR3, the DNA is TGTGCCAGCAGCCGCGGTGATTCTGGGGCCAACGTCCTGACTTTC. Encoded protein: CASSRGDSGANVLTF.

J is TRBJ2-1 and V is TRBV7-2, with D hard to call. This CDR3 is built from 14 residues. Germline-derived CDR1 and CDR2 are SGHTA and FQGNSA. V gave up 5 bases and J gave up 2 bases, with 10 bases separating them. The chain's CDR3 is CASSRRVAYNEQFF. In DNA form, the CDR3 reads TGTGCCAGCAGCCGCCGAGTGGCCTACAATGAGCAGTTCTTC.

This clonotype has ten or more counts. The gene calls are TRBV27 and TRBJ2-3; D is unclear. Germline assignment: CDR1 MNHEY and CDR2 SMNVEV (reference sequence). The V end was cut by 3 bases, the J end by 1 base, with 11 bases between. This CDR3 comprises 15 residues. CDR3 coding DNA: TGTGCCAGCAGTTTGAATCAGGCAGGCACAGATACGCAGTATTTT. Translation gives CASSLNQAGTDTQYF.